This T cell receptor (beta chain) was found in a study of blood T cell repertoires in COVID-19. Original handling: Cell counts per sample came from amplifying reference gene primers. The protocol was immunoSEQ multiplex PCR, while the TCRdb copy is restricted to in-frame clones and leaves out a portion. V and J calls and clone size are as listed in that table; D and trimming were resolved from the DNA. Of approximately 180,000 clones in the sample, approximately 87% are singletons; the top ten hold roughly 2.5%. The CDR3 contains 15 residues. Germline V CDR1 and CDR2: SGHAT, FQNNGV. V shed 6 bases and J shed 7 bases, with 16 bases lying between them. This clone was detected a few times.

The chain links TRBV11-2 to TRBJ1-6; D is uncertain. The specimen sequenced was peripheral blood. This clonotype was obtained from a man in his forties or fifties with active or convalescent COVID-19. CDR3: CASRQMGRRNSPLHF. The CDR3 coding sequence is TGTGCCAGCAGACAAATGGGGAGGCGAAATTCACCCCTCCACTTT.